This entry features one TCR beta chain sequence. Its antigen is unidentified. The sorted Tregs were CD4+CD25+CD127-/low cells. After constant-region reverse-primer amplification, full-length variable regions underwent semi-nested PCR with Nested Universal Primer A. TCRdb used MiXCR to reprocess the 5' RACE reads, holding one entry per CDR3 protein. Of 4,000 to 5,000 distinct CDR3 sequences listed, 70% to 85% were seen once; the top ten hold roughly 3.7%. Trimming cost V 0 bases and J 0 bases, with 11 bases left between them. CDR3 length: 16 residues. Germline CDR1 and CDR2: DFQATT and SNEGSKA (reference sequence). General observations from the study: Tumor Treg TCRs overlapped most with tumor naive CD4+ cells.

The TCR comes from a female donor with breast cancer. The V and J genes are TRBV20-1 and TRBJ1-4; D unclear. Input material: Tregs sorted from blood. The CDR3 region is CSARDMKTATNEKLFF. CDR3 coding DNA: TGCAGTGCTAGAGATATGAAGACTGCAACTAATGAAAAACTGTTTTTT.